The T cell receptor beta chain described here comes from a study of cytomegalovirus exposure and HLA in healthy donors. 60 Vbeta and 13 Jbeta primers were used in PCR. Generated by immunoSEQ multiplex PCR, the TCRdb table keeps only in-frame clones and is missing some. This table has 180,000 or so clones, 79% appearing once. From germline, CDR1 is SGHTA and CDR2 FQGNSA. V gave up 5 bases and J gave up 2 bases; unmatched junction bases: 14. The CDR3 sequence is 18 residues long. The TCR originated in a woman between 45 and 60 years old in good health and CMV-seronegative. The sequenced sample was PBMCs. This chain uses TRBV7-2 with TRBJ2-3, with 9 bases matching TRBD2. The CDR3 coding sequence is TGTGCCAGCAGCCAAATTCGTTCGGCGGGAGGGAACACAGATACGCAGTATTTT. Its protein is CASSQIRSAGGNTDTQYF.